Following are 2 T cell receptor beta chains from one sample sequenced in a study of T cells in women clearing cervical HPV infection. Repertoires were generated with immunoSEQ multiplex PCR, while TCRdb's copy carries only in-frame clones and drops some. The repertoire table contains about 23,000 clones. Sequencing was carried out using blood buffy coat. The receptors originated from a woman between 18 and 70 years old with a cervical HPV16 infection that either progressed to CIN3+ or cleared (not recorded which).

Comments on this clone: The CDR3 end is not reached by the read, which stops 3 residues before it; the germline J gene fills it in. The chain has TRBV7-2 and TRBJ1-2, with TRBD1 as a possible D gene (6 bases). The germline V gene encodes CDR1 SGHTA and CDR2 FQGNSA. The V gene lost 6 bases and the J gene lost 2 bases, with 13 bases spanning the gap. This CDR3 region has 14 residues. CDR3 loop: CASSQGWGNYGYTF. The DNA read from the CDR3 is TGTGCCAGCAGTCAGGGGTGGGGAAACTATGGC.

Worth noting for this clone: The read ends 3 residues early relative to the CDR3; the germline J gene fills the gap. The J gene is TRBJ2-1, the V gene TRBV18, with D possibly being TRBD2 (6 bases). The CDR3 is 14 amino acids. Trimming shortened V by 3 bases and J by 4 bases, and 10 bases separated the two germline ends. Germline V lookup: CDR1 KGHSH, CDR2 LQKENI. The CDR3 spells CASSPTGLYNEQFF. Partial CDR3 DNA: TGTGCCAGCTCACCTACGGGACTTTACAATGAG.